A single sample is the source of the 15 T cell receptor beta chains below, sequenced in a study of blood T cell repertoires in COVID-19. Repertoires were generated with immunoSEQ multiplex PCR, while TCRdb's copy carries only in-frame clones and drops some. This table has 250,000 to 300,000 clones, 86% appearing once. Source material: PBMCs or T cells enriched from blood (not recorded which). These receptors came from a man aged 18 to 35 who had recovered from COVID-19.

This sequence joins TRBV18 and TRBJ1-5, with no clear D. In germline, CDR1 is KGHSH, CDR2 LQKENI. V lost 2 bases, J lost 6 bases, and 14 bases lay in between. The CDR3 is 15 residues long. The CDR3: CASSPSEGTGQPQHF. The CDR3 region has the DNA TGTGCCAGCTCACCATCGGAGGGAACGGGTCAGCCCCAGCATTTT.

The chain uses TRBV9 and TRBJ2-3, with 7 bases that match TRBD2. The ends lost 3 bases at V and 1 base at J; junction bases unmatched: 5. CDR1 and CDR2 (germline): SGDLS, YYNGEE. CDR3 length equals 15 residues. CDR3 amino acids: CASSEGEGGTDTQYF. The CDR3 DNA sequence: TGTGCCAGCAGCGAAGGGGAGGGAGGCACAGATACGCAGTATTTT. Full variable domain (outside the CDR3, taken from reference TRBV9 and TRBJ2-3): DSGVTQTPKHLITATGQRVTLRCSPRSGDLSVYWYQQSLDQGLQFLIQYYNGEERAKGNILERFSAQQFPDLHSELNLSSLELGDSALYFCASSEGEGGTDTQYFGPGTRLTVL.

The V gene is TRBV24-1, the J gene TRBJ2-3; possible D gene TRBD1, 6 bases. V lost 1 base and J lost 3, with 7 bases in between. Germline V gene data show CDR1 as KGHDR and CDR2 as SFDVKD. This CDR3 is 14 amino acids long. This CDR3 reads CATSDLGGTDTQYF. CDR3 sequence (DNA): TGTGCCACCAGTGATTTAGGGGGTACAGATACGCAGTATTTT.

The V and J genes are TRBV27 and TRBJ1-4; D might be TRBD1 (5 bases). Germline CDR1 and CDR2: MNHEY and SMNVEV (reference sequence). The CDR3 consists of 15 residues. Trimming pared 3 bases from V and 2 bases from J, leaving 10 bases between. The CDR3 coding sequence is TGTGCCAGCAGTTTCAGGGTTAATACTAATGAAAAACTGTTTTTT. Its translation: CASSFRVNTNEKLFF.

This sequence joins TRBV10-2 and TRBJ1-5; 8 nucleotides line up with TRBD1. V was pared by 5 bases and J by 0 bases, with 15 bases of the junction left unmatched. Germline-derived CDR1 and CDR2 are WSHSY and SAAADI. CDR3 size: 19 residues. The CDR3 coding sequence is TGCGCCAGCAGTCTAGGACTTGACAGGGGCACGTATAGCAATCAGCCCCAGCATTTT. Translation gives CASSLGLDRGTYSNQPQHF.

This clone was counted only a few times. J is TRBJ1-6 and V is TRBV5-4; 7 bases are shared with TRBD1. This CDR3 comprises 15 residues. After removal of 3 bases from V and 8 bases from J, the junction contained 8 bases not matched to a gene. The V gene's germline CDR1 is SGHNT and CDR2 YYREEE (reference sequence). The CDR3 here is CASSSTPGQHSPLHF. The CDR3 DNA reads as TGTGCCAGCAGCTCAACTCCGGGACAGCATTCACCCCTCCACTTT. Variable domain in full (rest from reference TRBV5-4 and TRBJ1-6): ETGVTQSPTHLIKTRGQQVTLRCSSQSGHNTVSWYQQALGQGPQFIFQYYREEENGRGNFPPRFSGLQFPNYSSELNVNALELDDSALYLCASSSTPGQHSPLHFGNGTRLTVT.

V usage is TRBV2 and J usage is TRBJ2-3; 10 bases match TRBD2. This CDR3 comprises 19 residues. Germline V gives CDR1 SNHLY, CDR2 FYNNEI. J lost 7 bases, V lost 0 bases, and 16 bases had no gene match. The CDR3 DNA follows: TGTGCCAGCAGTGAAGCGATAATAGCGGGGGGAATTCTCGGGAATACGCAGTATTTT. Its translation is CASSEAIIAGGILGNTQYF.

This clone was detected once. The chain carries TRBV27 and TRBJ2-7; weak D call: TRBD1 (6 bases). Germline V gene lookup returns CDR1 MNHEY and CDR2 SMNVEV (reference sequence). This CDR3 spans 14 amino acids. Trimming stripped 5 bases from V and 1 base from J, with 12 bases between. In nucleotides, the CDR3 is TGTGCCAGCAGTCGGACAGTACCTTCCTACGAGCAGTACTTC. As protein: CASSRTVPSYEQYF.

The chain has TRBV27 and TRBJ1-6, with D unclear. This CDR3 contains 17 residues. CDR1 is MNHEY, CDR2 SMNVEV, per germline (reference sequence). V was cut by 5 bases and J by 0 bases, with 14 bases left in between. As DNA, the CDR3 is TGTGCCAGCAGTCCAACTTCAAGGAGCTCCTATAATTCACCCCTCCACTTT. Protein: CASSPTSRSSYNSPLHF.

The CDR3: CASSLRGSGANVLTF. DNA for the CDR3: TGCGCCAGCAGCTTGCGGGGTTCAGGGGCCAACGTCCTGACTTTC. This chain connects TRBV5-1 to TRBJ2-6; a possible D gene is TRBD2 (5 bases). This CDR3 region has 15 residues. Germline CDR1 and CDR2: SGHRS and YFSETQ. V was shortened by 1 base and J by 4 bases, with 9 bases between the two germline ends.

The chain joins TRBV11-2 to TRBJ2-7; the match to TRBD1 covers 10 bases. Per germline, CDR1 SGHAT and CDR2 FQNNGV. CDR3 length: 16 amino acids. The trim removed 3 bases at V and 4 bases at J, leaving 9 bases unmatched. In DNA, the CDR3 is TGTGCCAGCAGCTTCTCACCGGGACAGGGGCCGTACGAGCAGTACTTC. Protein sequence: CASSFSPGQGPYEQYF. Looking up the rest from reference TRBV11-2 and TRBJ2-7 gives the full variable domain: EAGVAQSPRYKIIEKRQSVAFWCNPISGHATLYWYQQILGQGPKLLIQFQNNGVVDDSQLPKDRFSAERLKGVDSTLKIQPAKLEDSAVYLCASSFSPGQGPYEQYFGPGTRLTVT.

DNA of the CDR3: TGCGCCAGCAGCTTGGTGGGGACAGGGGTGGATGAGCAGTTCTTC. Protein sequence: CASSLVGTGVDEQFF. The chain recombines TRBV5-1 with TRBJ2-1, with TRBD1 matching 10 bases. CDR3 size: 15 residues. CDR1 is SGHRS and CDR2 is YFSETQ in the germline V gene. V trimming: 0 bases; J trimming: 8 bases; junction bases outside the gene matches: 5.

The chain carries TRBV6-1 and TRBJ1-2; D might be TRBD1 (5 bases). Germline V gene data show CDR1 as MNHNS and CDR2 as SASEGT. The CDR3 runs 16 residues. Trimming pared 0 bases from V and 4 bases from J, leaving 15 bases between. The CDR3 loop is CASSEALGGSGYGYTF. DNA for the CDR3: TGTGCCAGCAGTGAAGCGCTTGGGGGGAGCGGCTATGGCTACACCTTC.

The rearrangement uses TRBV7-9 and TRBJ2-1; a weak D match, TRBD1 (5 bases). The CDR3 sequence is 18 residues long. V was trimmed by 1 base and J by 2 bases, leaving 18 bases between them. Germline V CDR1 and CDR2: SEHNR, FQNEAQ (reference sequence). The CDR3 region has the DNA TGTGCCAGCAGCTTAGACGTTAGACGACAGCCCCCCTACAATGAGCAGTTCTTC. As protein: CASSLDVRRQPPYNEQFF.

The chain uses TRBV13 and TRBJ2-5, with D possibly TRBD2 on 6 matching bases. Trimming shortened V by 0 bases and J by 2 bases, and 13 bases separated the two germline ends. The CDR3 covers 16 residues. Germline-derived CDR1 and CDR2 are PRHDT and FYEKMQ (reference sequence). The CDR3 reads CASSLGMLAPQETQYF. The CDR3 coding sequence is TGTGCCAGCAGCTTAGGGATGCTAGCGCCACAAGAGACCCAGTACTTC.